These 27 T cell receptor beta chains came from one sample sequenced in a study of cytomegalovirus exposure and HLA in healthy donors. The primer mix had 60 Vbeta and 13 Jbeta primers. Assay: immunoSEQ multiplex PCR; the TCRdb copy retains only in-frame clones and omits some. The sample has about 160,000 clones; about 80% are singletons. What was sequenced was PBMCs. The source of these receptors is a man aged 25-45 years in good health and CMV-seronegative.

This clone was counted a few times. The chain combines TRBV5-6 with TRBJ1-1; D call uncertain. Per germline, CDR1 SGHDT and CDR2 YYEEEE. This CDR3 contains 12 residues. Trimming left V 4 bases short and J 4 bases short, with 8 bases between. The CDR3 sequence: CASSRTGTEAFF. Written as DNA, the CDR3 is TGTGCCAGCAGCCGAACGGGCACTGAAGCTTTCTTT.

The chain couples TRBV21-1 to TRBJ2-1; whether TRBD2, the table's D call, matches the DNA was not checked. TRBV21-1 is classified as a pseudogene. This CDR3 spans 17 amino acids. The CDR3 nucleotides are TGTGCCAGCAGCAAAGGGGCCCTAGCCCTCACCTACAATGAGCAGTTCTTC. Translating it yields CASSKGALALTYNEQFF.

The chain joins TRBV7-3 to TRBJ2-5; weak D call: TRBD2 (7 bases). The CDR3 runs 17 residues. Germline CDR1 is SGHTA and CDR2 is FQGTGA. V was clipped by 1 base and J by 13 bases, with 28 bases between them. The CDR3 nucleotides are TGTGCCAGCAGCTTAAAACCTAGCGGAGGGGGGAAAGAGACGGGGTACTTC. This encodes CASSLKPSGGGKETGYF.

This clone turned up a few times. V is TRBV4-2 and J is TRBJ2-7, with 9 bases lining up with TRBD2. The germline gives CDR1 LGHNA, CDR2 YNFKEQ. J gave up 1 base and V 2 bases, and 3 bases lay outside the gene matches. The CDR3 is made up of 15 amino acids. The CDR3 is CASSQRLAESYEQYF. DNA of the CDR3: TGTGCCAGCAGCCAACGACTAGCGGAGTCCTACGAGCAGTACTTC.

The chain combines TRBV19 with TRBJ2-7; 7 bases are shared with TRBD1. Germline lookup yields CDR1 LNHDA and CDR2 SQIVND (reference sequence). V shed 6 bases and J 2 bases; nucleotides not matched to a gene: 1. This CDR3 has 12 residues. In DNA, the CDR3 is TGTGCCAGTAGAGACAGGGCCTACGAGCAGTACTTC. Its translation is CASRDRAYEQYF.

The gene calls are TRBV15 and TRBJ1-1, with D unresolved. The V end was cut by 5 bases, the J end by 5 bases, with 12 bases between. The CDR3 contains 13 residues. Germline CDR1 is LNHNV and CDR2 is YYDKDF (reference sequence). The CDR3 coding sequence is TGTGCCACCAGCGGCGGTGAGAGGACTGAAGCTTTCTTT. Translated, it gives CATSGGERTEAFF. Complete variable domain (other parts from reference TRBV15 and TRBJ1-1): DAMVIQNPRYQVTQFGKPVTLSCSQTLNHNVMYWYQQKSSQAPKLLFHYYDKDFNNEADTPDNFQSRRPNTSFCFLDIRSPGLGDTAMYLCATSGGERTEAFFGQGTRLTVV.

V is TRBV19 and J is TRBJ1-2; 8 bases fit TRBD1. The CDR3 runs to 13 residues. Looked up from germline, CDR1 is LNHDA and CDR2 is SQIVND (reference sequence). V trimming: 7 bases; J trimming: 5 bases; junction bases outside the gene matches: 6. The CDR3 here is CASTPGQGYGYTF. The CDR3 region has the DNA TGTGCCAGTACTCCCGGACAGGGATATGGCTACACCTTC.

Written as DNA, the CDR3 is TGTGCCAGCAGCCCTTCGGGGGGGGCCGCCCAAGAGACCCAGTACTTC. This codes for CASSPSGGAAQETQYF. The chain is built from TRBV4-2 and TRBJ2-5, with 8 bases lining up with TRBD2. Germline CDR1 reads LGHNA; CDR2 reads YNFKEQ. The CDR3 is 16 amino acids. Trimming took 4 bases from V and 1 from J; bases not matched to a gene: 8.

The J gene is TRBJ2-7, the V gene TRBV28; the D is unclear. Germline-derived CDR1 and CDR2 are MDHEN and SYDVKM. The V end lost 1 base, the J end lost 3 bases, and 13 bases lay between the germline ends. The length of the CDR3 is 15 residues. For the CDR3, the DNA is TGTGCCAGCAGTTTATACAGTTTGACACGCTACGAGCAGTACTTC. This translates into CASSLYSLTRYEQYF.

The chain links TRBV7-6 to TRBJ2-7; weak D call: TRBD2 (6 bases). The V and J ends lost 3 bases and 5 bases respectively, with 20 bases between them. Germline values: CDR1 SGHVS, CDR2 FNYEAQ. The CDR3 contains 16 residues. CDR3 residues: CASSFLGGSVGDEQYF. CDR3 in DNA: TGTGCCAGCAGCTTTCTGGGGGGTAGCGTAGGTGACGAGCAGTACTTC.

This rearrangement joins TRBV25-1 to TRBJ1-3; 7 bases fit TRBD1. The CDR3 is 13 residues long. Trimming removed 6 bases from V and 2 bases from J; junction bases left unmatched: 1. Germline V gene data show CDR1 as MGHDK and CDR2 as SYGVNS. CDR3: CASRTGAGNTIYF. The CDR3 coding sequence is TGTGCCAGCAGAACAGGGGCTGGAAACACCATATATTTT. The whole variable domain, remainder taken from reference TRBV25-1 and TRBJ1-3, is EADIYQTPRYLVIGTGKKITLECSQTMGHDKMYWYQQDPGMELHLIHYSYGVNSTEKGDLSSESTVSRIRTEHFPLTLESARPSHTSQYLCASRTGAGNTIYFGEGSWLTVV.

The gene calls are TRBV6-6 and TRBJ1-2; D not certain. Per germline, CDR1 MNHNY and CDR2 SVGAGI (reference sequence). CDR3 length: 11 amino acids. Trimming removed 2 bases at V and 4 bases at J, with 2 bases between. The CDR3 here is CASSYRYGYTF. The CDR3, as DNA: TGTGCCAGCAGTTACCGCTATGGCTACACCTTC.

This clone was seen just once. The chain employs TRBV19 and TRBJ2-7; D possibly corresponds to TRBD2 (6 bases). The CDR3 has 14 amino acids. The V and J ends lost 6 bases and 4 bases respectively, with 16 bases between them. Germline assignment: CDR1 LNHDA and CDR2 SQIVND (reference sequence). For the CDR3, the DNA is TGTGCCAGTAGCCTGGGACGGGAGTGGTACGAGCAGTACTTC. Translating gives CASSLGREWYEQYF.

CDR3 in amino acids: CASSPSSGSYEQYF. The CDR3 DNA is TGTGCCAGCAGTCCCTCGAGCGGGAGCTACGAGCAGTACTTC. V and J are TRBV27 and TRBJ2-7, with 8 positions matching TRBD2. From germline, CDR1 is MNHEY and CDR2 SMNVEV (reference sequence). This CDR3 contains 14 residues. V gave up 5 bases and J gave up 3 bases; unmatched junction bases: 6.

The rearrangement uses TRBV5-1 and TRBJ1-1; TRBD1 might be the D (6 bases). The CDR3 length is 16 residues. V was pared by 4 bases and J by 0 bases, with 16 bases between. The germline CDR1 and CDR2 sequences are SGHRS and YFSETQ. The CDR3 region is CASSIPGEALNTEAFF. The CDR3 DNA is TGCGCCAGCAGCATACCAGGGGAAGCCTTGAACACTGAAGCTTTCTTT. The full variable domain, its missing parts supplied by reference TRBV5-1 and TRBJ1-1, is KAGVTQTPRYLIKTRGQQVTLSCSPISGHRSVSWYQQTPGQGLQFLFEYFSETQRNKGNFPGRFSGRQFSNSRSEMNVSTLELGDSALYLCASSIPGEALNTEAFFGQGTRLTVV.

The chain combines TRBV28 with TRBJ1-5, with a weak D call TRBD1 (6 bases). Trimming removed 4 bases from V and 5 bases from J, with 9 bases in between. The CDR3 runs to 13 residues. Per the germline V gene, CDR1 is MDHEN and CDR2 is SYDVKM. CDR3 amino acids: CASSSDRYQPQHF. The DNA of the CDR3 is TGTGCCAGCAGTTCGGACAGATATCAGCCCCAGCATTTT.

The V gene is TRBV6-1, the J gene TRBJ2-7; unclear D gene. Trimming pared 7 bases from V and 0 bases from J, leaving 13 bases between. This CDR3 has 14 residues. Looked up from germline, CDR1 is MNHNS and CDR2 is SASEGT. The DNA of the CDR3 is TGTGCCAGCATGAGTCAGCGTAGCTCCTACGAGCAGTACTTC. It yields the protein CASMSQRSSYEQYF.

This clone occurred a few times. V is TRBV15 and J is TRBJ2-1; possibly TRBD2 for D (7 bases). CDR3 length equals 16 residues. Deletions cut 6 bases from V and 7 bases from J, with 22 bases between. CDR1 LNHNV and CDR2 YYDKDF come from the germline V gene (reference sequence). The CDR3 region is CATRFRSGGARNEQFF. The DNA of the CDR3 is TGTGCCACCAGGTTCAGGTCGGGGGGCGCGAGGAATGAGCAGTTCTTC.

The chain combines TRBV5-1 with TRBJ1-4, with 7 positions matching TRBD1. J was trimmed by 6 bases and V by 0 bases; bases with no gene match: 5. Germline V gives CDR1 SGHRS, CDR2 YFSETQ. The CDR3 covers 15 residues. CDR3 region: CASSLEGATDEKLFF. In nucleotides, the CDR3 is TGCGCCAGCAGCTTGGAGGGGGCTACGGATGAAAAACTGTTTTTT.

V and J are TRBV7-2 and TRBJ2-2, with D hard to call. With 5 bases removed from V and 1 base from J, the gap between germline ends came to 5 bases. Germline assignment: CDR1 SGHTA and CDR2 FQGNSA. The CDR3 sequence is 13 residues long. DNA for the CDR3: TGTGCCAGCAGCCAACTGAACACCGGGGAGCTGTTTTTT. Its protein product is CASSQLNTGELFF.

The CDR3 DNA follows: TGTGCCAGCAGCTTTAGGAGGGGCACAGAAGCTTTCTTT. Its protein product is CASSFRRGTEAFF. The V and J genes are TRBV11-2 and TRBJ1-1, with D possibly TRBD1 on 5 matching bases. Trimming cost V 3 bases and J 8 bases, with 13 bases left between them. Germline V CDR1 and CDR2: SGHAT, FQNNGV. The CDR3 is made up of 13 amino acids.

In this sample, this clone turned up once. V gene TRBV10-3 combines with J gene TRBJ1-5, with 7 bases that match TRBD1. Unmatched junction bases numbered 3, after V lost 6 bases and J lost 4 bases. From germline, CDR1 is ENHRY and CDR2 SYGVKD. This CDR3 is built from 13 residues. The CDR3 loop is CAIRGGQNQPQHF. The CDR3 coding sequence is TGTGCCATCAGGGGGGGACAGAATCAGCCCCAGCATTTT.

CDR3 nucleotides: TGTGCCAGCAGCTCATTGAGGACAGCTTGCGAGCAGTACTTC. It specifies CASSSLRTACEQYF. The chain is built from TRBV7-8 and TRBJ2-7; TRBD1 is a possible D gene (6 bases). This CDR3 has 14 amino acids. Germline V gene sequence: CDR1 SGHVS, CDR2 FQNEAQ. Trimming removed 4 bases at V and 6 bases at J, with 16 bases between.

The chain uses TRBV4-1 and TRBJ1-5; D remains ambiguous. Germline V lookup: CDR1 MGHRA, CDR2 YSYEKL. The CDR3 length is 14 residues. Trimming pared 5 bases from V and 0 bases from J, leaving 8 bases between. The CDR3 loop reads CASSDGLSNQPQHF. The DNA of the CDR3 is TGCGCCAGCAGCGATGGACTTAGCAATCAGCCCCAGCATTTT.

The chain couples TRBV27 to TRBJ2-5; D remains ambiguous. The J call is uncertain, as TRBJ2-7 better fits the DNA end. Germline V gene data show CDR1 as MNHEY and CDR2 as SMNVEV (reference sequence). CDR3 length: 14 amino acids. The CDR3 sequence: CASSLNSYSYEQYF. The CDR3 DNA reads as TGTGCCAGCAGTTTAAACAGCTATTCCTACGAGCAGTACTTC.

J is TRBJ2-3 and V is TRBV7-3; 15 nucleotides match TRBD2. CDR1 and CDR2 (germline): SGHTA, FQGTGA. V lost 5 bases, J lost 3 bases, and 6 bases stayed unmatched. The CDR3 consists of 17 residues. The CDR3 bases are TGTGCCAGCAGCCTACTCGGGACTAGCGGGGGGACAGATACGCAGTATTTT. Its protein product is CASSLLGTSGGTDTQYF.

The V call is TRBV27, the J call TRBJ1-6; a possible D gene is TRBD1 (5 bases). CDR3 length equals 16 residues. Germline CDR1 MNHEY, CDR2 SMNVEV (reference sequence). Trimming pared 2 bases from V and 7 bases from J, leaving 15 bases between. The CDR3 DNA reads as TGTGCCAGCAGTTTAAAGGCCGGACACTCAAATTCACCCCTCCACTTT. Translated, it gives CASSLKAGHSNSPLHF.